These 2 T cell receptor beta chains were all obtained from the same sample, sequenced in a study of cytomegalovirus exposure and HLA in healthy donors. Primers: 60 Vbeta forward and 13 Jbeta reverse. Assay: immunoSEQ multiplex PCR; the TCRdb copy retains only in-frame clones and omits some. The table lists some 100,000 clones, approximately 72% of them singletons. The sample was PBMCs. These receptors were obtained from a male donor in good health and CMV-seropositive.

The chain is built from TRBV6-6 and TRBJ1-2, with 9 bases aligning to TRBD1. V gave up 6 bases and J gave up 2 bases; unmatched junction bases: 10. Looked up from germline, CDR1 is MNHNY and CDR2 is SVGAGI (reference sequence). The CDR3 covers 16 residues. In nucleotides, the CDR3 is TGTGCCAGCAGCACAGGGGGCGGAATTGCGAACTATGGCTACACCTTC. This gives the protein CASSTGGGIANYGYTF.

The sample holds a few counts of this clone. This rearrangement joins TRBV4-3 to TRBJ2-6, with 9 bases that match TRBD1. V trimming: 3 bases; J trimming: 2 bases; junction bases outside the gene matches: 8. Germline CDR1 is LGHNA and CDR2 is YSLEER. The CDR3 has 18 residues. The CDR3 DNA sequence: TGCGCCAGCAGCCAGGACGGACAGGGGCCAGCTGGGGCCAACGTCCTGACTTTC. This encodes CASSQDGQGPAGANVLTF.